Below, one T cell receptor beta chain is given with its context. The target antigen is unknown. These data originate in a study of human CD8 memory T cell subsets. General study findings and limits: The stem-like memory T cell repertoire shared very little with the precursor exhausted T cell repertoire.

Libraries targeted TCR beta using 5' RACE with UMIs. Methods used by the authors: Individual TCR beta libraries contained between roughly 2,800 and 20,000 functional CDR3 beta clonotypes each. TCRdb reprocessed the 5' RACE reads and reports one entry per CDR3 protein, with no DNA. What appears here as the V and J calls and clone size reflects TCRdb's work, not the paper's. The record lists 6,500 to 9,000 distinct CDR3 sequences, of which the ten most abundant hold around a quarter. This receptor was taken from a human donor in good health. Sequencing used CD8+ T cells from PBMCs.

The CDR3 region is CASSPTGTRYDEQYF. The V gene is TRBV12-3 or TRBV12-4, the J gene TRBJ2-7; without DNA, the TCRdb call of TRBD2 cannot be checked. The CDR3 runs 15 residues.